The entry below gives a single T cell receptor beta chain sequence along with its context. Its antigen is as yet unknown. Germline values: CDR1 MNHNY, CDR2 SVGAGI (reference sequence). V was clipped by 8 bases and J by 4 bases, with 6 bases between them. This CDR3 is 11 amino acids long. TCRdb fed the reads into MiXCR, producing one record per CDR3 protein. The repertoire holds about 740,000 distinct CDR3 sequences, with approximately 34% as singletons. This entry belongs to a study of T cell repertoires in cytomegalovirus infection. Study conclusions and caveats: Cumulative frequency (of public TCR beta family members) identified carriers of CMV plus the relevant HLA.

Specimen: PBMCs. The sequence was obtained from a human donor in good health (CMV status not recorded). Some clones in this sample may be carry-over from other donors' samples. V gene TRBV6-6 combines with J gene TRBJ1-3; D call uncertain. Written as DNA, the CDR3 is TGTGCCAGCGAAATAGGAAACACCATATATTTT. Translation gives CASEIGNTIYF.